Below, 6 T cell receptor beta chains from the same sample are listed, as sequenced in a study of CD8+ T cells in alopecia areata. Once RNA had been extracted, it was reverse transcribed into cDNA to act as the sequencing template. Assay used: immunoSEQ multiplex PCR; TCRdb lists only in-frame clones, some missing. The sample gives 150,000 to 200,000 clones, 55% to 70% of which show up once; about 5.5% is in the top ten. As to treatment: oral pan-JAK inhibitor, 5-10 mg twice daily. The material sequenced was CD4+ T cells sorted from blood, taken at week 24, from a patient treated with tofacitinib. The origin of the receptors is a human donor with alopecia areata.

The chain couples TRBV7-2 to TRBJ2-3; no clear D gene. The CDR3 has 13 amino acids. Trimming pared 0 bases from V and 6 bases from J, leaving 7 bases between. Germline CDR1 SGHTA, CDR2 FQGNSA. CDR3 coding DNA: TGTGCCAGCAGCTTAGCTCCTTCCGATACGCAGTATTTT. This gives the protein CASSLAPSDTQYF.

CDR3 residues: CASSPGTTGANVLTF. CDR3 bases: TGTGCCAGCAGTCCCGGGACAACTGGGGCCAACGTCCTGACTTTC. This sequence joins TRBV6-5 and TRBJ2-6, with D perhaps matching TRBD1 (6 bases). The CDR3 has 15 residues. Germline CDR1 and CDR2: MNHEY and SVGAGI. V was pared by 5 bases and J by 2 bases, with 10 bases between.

The genes are TRBV5-4 and TRBJ2-1, with 10 bases lining up with TRBD1. Germline assignment: CDR1 SGHNT and CDR2 YYREEE (reference sequence). Trimming took 4 bases from V and 5 from J; bases not matched to a gene: 6. CDR3 length equals 15 residues. CDR3 protein: CASSTDRGRNNEQFF. In DNA form, the CDR3 reads TGTGCCAGCAGCACCGACAGGGGGCGCAACAATGAGCAGTTCTTC.

J is TRBJ2-1 and V is TRBV30, with D hard to call. In germline, CDR1 is GTSNPN, CDR2 SVGIG (reference sequence). The CDR3 sequence is 11 residues long. V was cut by 4 bases and J by 8 bases, with 9 bases left in between. CDR3 amino acids: CAWTQRHEQFF. The CDR3 DNA is TGTGCCTGGACCCAACGACATGAGCAGTTCTTC. Drawing the rest from reference TRBV30 and TRBJ2-1, the complete variable domain is SQTIHQWPATLVQPVGSPLSLECTVEGTSNPNLYWYRQAAGRGLQLLFYSVGIGQISSEVPQNLSASRPQDRQFILSSKKLLLSDSGFYLCAWTQRHEQFFGPGTRLTVL.

J is TRBJ2-7 and V is TRBV5-4; TRBD2 is a possible D gene (7 bases). The ends were cut back, 1 base at V and 5 bases at J, with 25 bases in the middle. CDR3 length: 18 amino acids. CDR1 and CDR2 (germline): SGHNT, YYREEE (reference sequence). The CDR3: CASSLYGRAGALWDEQYF. CDR3 DNA: TGTGCCAGCAGCTTGTATGGGAGGGCGGGGGCTCTATGGGACGAGCAGTACTTC.

This clone turned up a few times. The rearrangement uses TRBV7-9 and TRBJ2-3, with TRBD2 matching over 8 bases. V shed 0 bases and J 1 base; nucleotides not matched to a gene: 0. The CDR3 sequence is 15 residues long. Germline-derived CDR1 and CDR2 are SEHNR and FQNEAQ (reference sequence). CDR3 amino acids: CASSLARGGTDTQYF. CDR3 nucleotides: TGTGCCAGCAGCTTAGCGCGGGGGGGCACAGATACGCAGTATTTT.